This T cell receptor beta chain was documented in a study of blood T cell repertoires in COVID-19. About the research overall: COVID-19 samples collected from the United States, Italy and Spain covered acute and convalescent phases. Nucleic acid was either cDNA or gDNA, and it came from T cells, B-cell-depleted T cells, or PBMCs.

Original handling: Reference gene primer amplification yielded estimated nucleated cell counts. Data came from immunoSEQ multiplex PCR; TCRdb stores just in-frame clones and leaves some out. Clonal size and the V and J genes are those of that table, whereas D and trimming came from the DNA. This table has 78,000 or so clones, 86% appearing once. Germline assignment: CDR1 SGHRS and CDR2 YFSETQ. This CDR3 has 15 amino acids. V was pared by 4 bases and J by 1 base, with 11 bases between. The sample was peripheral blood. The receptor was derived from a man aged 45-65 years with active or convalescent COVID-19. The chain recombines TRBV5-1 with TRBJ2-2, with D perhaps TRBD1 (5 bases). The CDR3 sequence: CASSGAGQNTGELFF. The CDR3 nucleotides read TGCGCCAGCAGCGGGGCTGGGCAGAACACCGGGGAGCTGTTTTTT.